These 17 T cell receptor beta chains originate from one sample sequenced in a study of cytomegalovirus exposure and HLA in healthy donors. Primers for the PCR totalled 60 Vbeta and 13 Jbeta. This table comes from immunoSEQ multiplex PCR, and its TCRdb copy is limited to in-frame clones, with some not included. The sample includes roughly 70,000 clones, around 70% of them seen just once. The material sequenced was PBMCs. The receptors stem from a human donor in good health.

This clone was detected once. This chain connects TRBV4-2 to TRBJ2-3; maybe TRBD1 (6 bases). Per the germline V gene, CDR1 is LGHNA and CDR2 is YNFKEQ. The V gene lost 0 bases and the J gene lost 6 bases, with 7 bases spanning the gap. The CDR3 extends over 13 amino acids. Written as DNA, the CDR3 is TGTGCCAGCAGCCAAGATAGGGGGGATACGCAGTATTTT. Translation: CASSQDRGDTQYF.

The chain is built from TRBV7-3 and TRBJ2-5, with 9 nucleotides matching TRBD2. Germline lookup yields CDR1 SGHTA and CDR2 FQGTGA. J gave up 5 bases and V 2 bases, and 9 bases lay outside the gene matches. The CDR3 loop spans 16 amino acids. CDR3 coding DNA: TGTGCCAGCAGCTTAGCGGGGGGGGATTTCGTGGAGACCCAGTACTTC. Translated, it gives CASSLAGGDFVETQYF.

The genes are TRBV7-8 and TRBJ1-5; 8 nucleotides line up with TRBD1. The CDR3 consists of 15 residues. Germline trimming cut 3 bases from V and 9 bases from J; bases unmatched to any gene: 10. Germline V gives CDR1 SGHVS, CDR2 FQNEAQ. The CDR3 reads CASSFLDRDILPQHF. The CDR3 DNA follows: TGTGCCAGCAGCTTCCTGGACAGGGATATTTTGCCCCAGCATTTT.

This sequence joins TRBV5-1 and TRBJ1-6, with D perhaps matching TRBD1 (5 bases). The length of the CDR3 is 13 residues. Between the trimmed V and J ends, which lost 7 bases and 14 bases, there was a span of 19 bases. Looked up from germline, CDR1 is SGHRS and CDR2 is YFSETQ. The chain's CDR3 is CASPAGVGSALHF. The CDR3 DNA reads TGCGCCAGCCCCGCGGGGGTTGGATCAGCCCTCCACTTT.

V gene TRBV6-1 combines with J gene TRBJ2-3, with 11 nucleotides matching TRBD2. This CDR3 is built from 15 residues. The V gene's germline CDR1 is MNHNS and CDR2 SASEGT. Trimming at V came to 5 bases and at J to 2 bases, leaving 3 bases not matched to a gene. The CDR3 is CASSTGLAATDTQYF. For the CDR3, the DNA is TGTGCCAGCAGTACGGGACTAGCGGCCACAGATACGCAGTATTTT.

This chain connects TRBV7-3 to TRBJ1-1; 8 bases match TRBD1. The CDR3 is 15 residues long. The junction had 3 bases not matched to a gene; V was cut back by 1 base and J by 2 bases. The germline CDR1 and CDR2 sequences are SGHTA and FQGTGA. CDR3 amino acids: CASSLMGTGNTEAFF. CDR3 nucleotide sequence: TGTGCCAGCAGCTTAATGGGGACAGGAAACACTGAAGCTTTCTTT.

V usage is TRBV13 and J usage is TRBJ2-1, with a possible D match to TRBD2 (5 bases). The CDR3 sequence is 13 residues long. CDR1 is PRHDT, CDR2 FYEKMQ, per germline (reference sequence). Trimming cost V 2 bases and J 10 bases, with 12 bases left between them. The CDR3 DNA sequence: TGTGCCAGCAGCTTAAGAGGGTGGGAAGAGCAGTTCTTC. It specifies CASSLRGWEEQFF. Using reference TRBV13 and TRBJ2-1 for the parts outside the CDR3, the full variable domain is AAGVIQSPRHLIKEKRETATLKCYPIPRHDTVYWYQQGPGQDPQFLISFYEKMQSDKGSIPDRFSAQQFSDYHSELNMSSLELGDSALYFCASSLRGWEEQFFGPGTRLTVL.

The chain couples TRBV5-6 to TRBJ2-1; TRBD2 matches 8 bases. The germline CDR1 and CDR2 sequences are SGHDT and YYEEEE. This CDR3 is built from 15 residues. The junction had 10 bases not matched to a gene; V was cut back by 4 bases and J by 7 bases. The CDR3 DNA sequence: TGTGCCAGCAGCGGAACCGGGACTAGGGGTAATGAGCAGTTCTTC. It translates to CASSGTGTRGNEQFF.

V and J are TRBV11-2 and TRBJ2-1; perhaps TRBD2 as D (6 bases). The CDR3 runs to 17 residues. Germline CDR1 is SGHAT and CDR2 is FQNNGV. Trimming pared 5 bases from V and 3 bases from J, leaving 20 bases between. In DNA form, the CDR3 reads TGTGCCAGCAGCCCGTCCGTTGGGGCGGGACTCTACAATGAGCAGTTCTTC. It translates to CASSPSVGAGLYNEQFF.

This clone was seen more than once but under ten times. The chain couples TRBV20-1 to TRBJ2-1; D is unclear. The CDR3 has 11 residues. Germline V lookup: CDR1 DFQATT, CDR2 SNEGSKA (reference sequence). Trimming shortened V by 5 bases and J by 3 bases, and 5 bases separated the two germline ends. In DNA, the CDR3 is TGCAGTGCTCCTAGCTACAATGAGCAGTTCTTC. Protein sequence: CSAPSYNEQFF.

This chain connects TRBV28 to TRBJ2-7; 11 bases match TRBD2. Losses at the gene ends were 4 bases for V and 1 base for J; bases not matched to a gene: 6. CDR1 is MDHEN, CDR2 SYDVKM, per germline. This CDR3 is built from 16 residues. The CDR3 bases are TGTGCCAGCAGTTCTCCTACTAGCGGGAGATCCTACGAGCAGTACTTC. It codes for CASSSPTSGRSYEQYF.

V gene TRBV30 combines with J gene TRBJ2-2, with TRBD2 matching 7 bases. CDR1 GTSNPN and CDR2 SVGIG come from the germline V gene (reference sequence). This CDR3 region has 13 residues. Trimming took 8 bases from V and 7 from J; bases not matched to a gene: 10. CDR3: CARGAGAVGELFF. The CDR3 nucleotides read TGTGCCCGCGGGGCGGGAGCGGTCGGGGAGCTGTTTTTT.

There are a few counts of this clone. This sequence joins TRBV25-1 and TRBJ1-1; the match to TRBD1 covers 7 bases. The V and J ends lost 6 bases and 8 bases, in that order; junction bases with no gene match: 6. Germline-derived CDR1 and CDR2 are MGHDK and SYGVNS. There are 12 residues in the CDR3. The CDR3 coding sequence is TGTGCCAGCAGCAGGGGGGAAGGCGAAGCTTTCTTT. Protein: CASSRGEGEAFF.

The chain has TRBV5-1 and TRBJ1-2; D remains ambiguous. The germline CDR1 and CDR2 sequences are SGHRS and YFSETQ. CDR3 length: 15 amino acids. The V end lost 0 bases, the J end lost 8 bases, and 17 bases lay between the germline ends. The CDR3 nucleotides are TGCGCCAGCAGCTTGGCCTCACCCGGGTATTCGGGCTACACCTTC. Its translation is CASSLASPGYSGYTF.

The J gene is TRBJ2-3, the V gene TRBV5-4; TRBD2 matches at 7 bases. This CDR3 spans 16 amino acids. V was pared by 0 bases and J by 1 base, with 5 bases of the junction left unmatched. CDR1 is SGHNT and CDR2 is YYREEE in the germline V gene (reference sequence). CDR3 sequence (DNA): TGTGCCAGCAGCTTGGCCGCGGGAGCCGGCACAGATACGCAGTATTTT. Translation: CASSLAAGAGTDTQYF.

A few counts support this clone. J is TRBJ2-2 and V is TRBV7-9; D gene unclear. CDR1 SEHNR and CDR2 FQNEAQ come from the germline V gene (reference sequence). The ends were cut back, 5 bases at V and 1 base at J, with 11 bases in the middle. The CDR3 sequence is 15 residues long. The CDR3 sequence is CASSGRGGNTGELFF. CDR3 nucleotides: TGTGCCAGCAGCGGCCGCGGCGGGAACACCGGGGAGCTGTTTTTT.

This clone is medium-sized. The V and J genes are TRBV25-1 and TRBJ2-5; D gene uncertain. Germline V gene data show CDR1 as MGHDK and CDR2 as SYGVNS. Trimming cost V 2 bases and J 4 bases, with 8 bases left between them. CDR3 size: 13 residues. CDR3 protein: CASSEPAGETQYF. CDR3 nucleotides: TGTGCCAGCAGTGAACCAGCAGGAGAGACCCAGTACTTC.